These 11 T cell receptor beta chains originate from one sample sequenced in a study of blood T cell repertoires in COVID-19. Some clones are missing from TCRdb's copy, which holds only in-frame ones; the method was immunoSEQ multiplex PCR. The sample has 250,000 to 300,000 clones, about three quarters seen once; the top ten hold over 3%. The specimen sequenced was peripheral blood. The origin of the receptors is a woman aged 80 or over with acute or convalescent COVID-19.

This clone occurred once. The V gene is TRBV2, the J gene TRBJ1-6; 9 bases map to TRBD1. CDR1 SNHLY and CDR2 FYNNEI come from the germline V gene. This CDR3 is 15 amino acids long. J was trimmed by 8 bases and V by 3 bases; bases with no gene match: 5. Here the CDR3 DNA reads TGTGCCAGCAGTGAGATGGGACAGGGAGATTCACCCCTCCACTTT. It encodes CASSEMGQGDSPLHF.

The chain carries TRBV21-1 and TRBJ1-2. TRBV21-1 is tagged as a pseudogene. This CDR3 has 15 amino acids. CDR3 bases: TGTGCCAGCAGGGTAAGGAGGGACCACCAATATGGCTACACCTTC. Its protein is CASRVRRDHQYGYTF.

The genes are TRBV10-3 and TRBJ2-2; 7 bases agree with TRBD1. With 5 bases clipped from V and 2 bases from J, the junction kept 2 bases outside the gene matches. CDR3 size: 14 residues. Per germline, CDR1 ENHRY and CDR2 SYGVKD. The CDR3 region is CAISPGGNTGELFF. DNA for the CDR3: TGTGCCATCAGTCCAGGGGGTAACACCGGGGAGCTGTTTTTT.

The chain combines TRBV5-5 with TRBJ2-3; no clear D gene. Germline V gene lookup returns CDR1 SGHKS and CDR2 YYEKEE (reference sequence). The CDR3 loop spans 18 amino acids. V was pared by 0 bases and J by 0 bases, with 17 bases between. CDR3 sequence reads: CASSLGPPLGASTDTQYF. The CDR3 DNA reads TGTGCCAGCAGCTTGGGCCCTCCCCTAGGCGCTAGCACAGATACGCAGTATTTT.

On this clone itself: A read error may account for a junction end that differs from germline. The chain uses TRBV5-1 and TRBJ1-1, with 9 bases fitting TRBD1. The germline CDR1 and CDR2 sequences are SGHRS and YFSETQ. This CDR3 spans 14 amino acids. DNA of the CDR3: TGCGCCAGCAGCTTGGGTCGGACAGGGGACTCCTCGGGCTTT. This codes for CASSLGRTGDSSGF.

The CDR3 DNA reads TGTGCCTGGAGTGCGGGGATCCTTAGCAATCAGCCCCAGCATTTT. It codes for CAWSAGILSNQPQHF. V usage is TRBV30 and J usage is TRBJ1-5; D not resolved. Per the germline V gene, CDR1 is GTSNPN and CDR2 is SVGIG (reference sequence). The CDR3 length is 15 residues. With 1 base removed from V and 0 bases from J, the gap between germline ends came to 10 bases.

The chain uses TRBV4-1 and TRBJ1-2; no clear D. The CDR3 totals 13 residues. CDR1 is MGHRA, CDR2 YSYEKL, per germline. V was shortened by 1 base and J by 7 bases, with 10 bases between the two germline ends. CDR3 in amino acids: CASSQVGEGGYTF. The CDR3 DNA follows: TGCGCCAGCAGCCAAGTCGGGGAGGGTGGCTACACCTTC.

This clone has a single count. This chain joins TRBV5-1 and TRBJ2-5; no clear D gene. Germline CDR1 SGHRS, CDR2 YFSETQ. The CDR3 covers 13 residues. Trimming cost V 2 bases and J 1 base, with 6 bases left between them. The CDR3 sequence: CASSFRAQETQYF. CDR3 DNA sequence: TGCGCCAGCAGCTTCCGAGCCCAAGAGACCCAGTACTTC.

V gene TRBV14 combines with J gene TRBJ1-6; TRBD1 is a possible D gene (5 bases). Germline loops: CDR1 SGHDN, CDR2 FVKESK. V lost 2 bases and J lost 9, with 11 bases in between. This CDR3 is 14 amino acids long. The CDR3 bases are TGTGCCAGCAGCCAAACTCAGGGTTCTTCACCCCTCCACTTT. This translates into CASSQTQGSSPLHF.

This chain joins TRBV19 and TRBJ2-3, with D possibly TRBD2 on 5 matching bases. Trimming shortened V by 7 bases and J by 4 bases, and 15 bases separated the two germline ends. The CDR3 is made up of 14 amino acids. CDR1 is LNHDA and CDR2 is SQIVND in the germline V gene (reference sequence). The CDR3 loop reads CASTPLGFADTQYF. The CDR3, as DNA: TGTGCCAGTACACCACTAGGATTTGCAGATACGCAGTATTTT.

The chain uses TRBV6-1 and TRBJ1-6, with D perhaps matching TRBD1 (5 bases). The CDR3 is made up of 19 amino acids. Trimming shortened V by 4 bases and J by 0 bases, and 19 bases separated the two germline ends. The germline V gene encodes CDR1 MNHNS and CDR2 SASEGT. CDR3 DNA: TGTGCCAGCAGTGGGGACCGGACTAGCTGGAGCTCCTATAATTCACCCCTCCACTTT. It encodes CASSGDRTSWSSYNSPLHF.